The 3 T cell receptor beta chains in this list originate from one sample, sequenced in a study of Ad26.COV2.S vaccination and SARS-CoV-2 variants. Sequencing was performed with immunoSEQ multiplex PCR; in TCRdb, only in-frame clones are kept and a portion is missing. In the table there are roughly 380,000 clones, around 83% of which are singletons. Documented treatment: 19 received Ad26.COV2.S at low or high dose, single or two shots; about 5 received placebo; per-sample allocation not given. Collection of the samples took place on day 63 after the first injection of vaccine or placebo. Sequences were derived from peripheral blood, sampled in a trial of Ad26.COV2.S vaccine versus placebo. Receptor source: a person aged 18-65 years who received the Ad26.COV2.S COVID-19 vaccine or a placebo.

This clone appeared a single time. This chain's CDR3 is CASSLRETGNTIYF. The CDR3 DNA is TGTGCCAGCAGCCTCAGGGAGACTGGAAACACCATATATTTT. This chain uses TRBV3-1 (or the pseudogene TRBV3-2) with TRBJ1-3; D perhaps matches TRBD1 (5 bases). This CDR3 is 14 amino acids long. The germline V gene encodes CDR1 LGHDT and CDR2 YNNKEL (reference sequence). The V end lost 4 bases, the J end lost 2 bases, and 9 bases lay between the germline ends.

CDR3: CASSMGQGDPYEQYF. The CDR3 region has the DNA TGCGCCAGCAGCATGGGACAGGGGGACCCCTACGAGCAGTACTTC. This chain connects TRBV5-1 to TRBJ2-7; TRBD1 matches at 11 bases. V gave up 4 bases and J gave up 2 bases; unmatched junction bases: 5. CDR3 length: 15 amino acids. Germline CDR1 reads SGHRS; CDR2 reads YFSETQ.

The chain has TRBV5-4 and TRBJ2-5; unclear D gene. V lost 3 bases, J lost 1 base, and 16 bases lay in between. CDR1 SGHNT and CDR2 YYREEE come from the germline V gene (reference sequence). This CDR3 comprises 16 residues. CDR3 in amino acids: CASSSLGSTPQETQYF. The CDR3 DNA follows: TGTGCCAGCAGCTCCTTGGGTAGCACACCCCAAGAGACCCAGTACTTC.